Following are 25 T cell receptor beta chains from one sample sequenced in a study of beta chain features in type 1 diabetes. Study-level points and caveats: Within each of all four CD4+ subsets, Type 1 diabetes patients had TCRB CDR3s that were moderately but significantly shorter.

Expressed TCRB transcripts were sequenced because the isolated RNA had all been reverse transcribed beforehand. Assay: immunoSEQ multiplex PCR; the TCRdb copy retains only in-frame clones and omits some. The sample carries roughly 260,000 clones, about a tenth recorded once. These receptors have no identified antigens. The specimen was naive CD4+ T cells from blood. All receptors derive from a man aged 25-40 years with type 1 diabetes.

A few counts support this clone. The chain joins TRBV19 to TRBJ1-5; D call uncertain. Trimming shortened V by 3 bases and J by 7 bases, and 10 bases separated the two germline ends. The CDR3 sequence is 13 residues long. Germline CDR1 LNHDA, CDR2 SQIVND (reference sequence). The CDR3 bases are TGTGCCAGTAGTATGACGGCTAGCCAGCCCCAGCATTTT. The encoded protein is CASSMTASQPQHF.

The chain employs TRBV30 and TRBJ2-6, with 10 bases that match TRBD1. This CDR3 has 15 amino acids. CDR1 is GTSNPN, CDR2 SVGIG, per germline (reference sequence). V dropped 8 bases and J dropped 3; count of bases not matched to a gene: 7. The CDR3 nucleotides are TGTGCCCGGACAGGGGGAGGAATTGGGGCCAACGTCCTGACTTTC. It translates to CARTGGGIGANVLTF.

This clone has just a few counts. V gene TRBV10-3 combines with J gene TRBJ1-1; a possible D gene is TRBD1 (5 bases). Germline assignment: CDR1 ENHRY and CDR2 SYGVKD. This CDR3 region has 15 residues. V was cut by 3 bases and J by 7 bases, with 18 bases left in between. The CDR3 coding sequence is TGTGCCATCAGTGACCCTAGACTTGGGGGGTTTGAAGCTTTCTTT. It translates to CAISDPRLGGFEAFF.

This clone appeared a few times. The CDR3 nucleotides read TGTGCCAGCAGTTCCTCCGGGACAGCCTCCTACGAGCAGTACTTC. Amino acid sequence: CASSSSGTASYEQYF. The chain joins TRBV27 to TRBJ2-7; 7 bases line up with TRBD1. V trimming: 4 bases; J trimming: 0 bases; junction bases outside the gene matches: 6. Germline values: CDR1 MNHEY, CDR2 SMNVEV (reference sequence). The CDR3 length is 15 residues.

This clone was picked up a small number of times. The gene calls are TRBV5-4 and TRBJ1-2; no clear D. The CDR3 spans 13 residues. Trimming left V 4 bases short and J 4 bases short, with 11 bases between. Looked up from germline, CDR1 is SGHNT and CDR2 is YYREEE (reference sequence). As DNA, the CDR3 is TGTGCCAGCAGCCCAGACTCGGTCTATGGCTACACCTTC. Its translation: CASSPDSVYGYTF.

The chain has TRBV15 and TRBJ2-5; 11 positions match TRBD2. After removal of 4 bases from V and 1 base from J, the junction contained 5 bases not matched to a gene. Per the germline V gene, CDR1 is LNHNV and CDR2 is YYDKDF (reference sequence). The CDR3 runs 16 residues. The DNA of the CDR3 is TGTGCCACCAGCAATGCCGGGACTAGCGGCCAAGAGACCCAGTACTTC. It specifies CATSNAGTSGQETQYF.

CDR3 protein: CASSVGTGGLVRQNTEAFF. CDR3 in DNA: TGCGCCAGCAGCGTAGGGACAGGGGGCCTGGTCCGGCAGAACACTGAAGCTTTCTTT. This chain joins TRBV5-1 and TRBJ1-1; 12 nucleotides agree with TRBD1. Trimming at V came to 4 bases and at J to 1 base, leaving 14 bases not matched to a gene. CDR3 length: 19 residues. Per the germline V gene, CDR1 is SGHRS and CDR2 is YFSETQ.

The chain has TRBV2 and TRBJ2-2; 7 bases fit TRBD1. This CDR3 has 16 residues. V gave up 4 bases and J gave up 2 bases; unmatched junction bases: 7. The germline V gene has CDR1 SNHLY and CDR2 FYNNEI. As DNA, the CDR3 is TGTGCCAGCAGTGGACAGGGAAGGTTCAACACCGGGGAGCTGTTTTTT. This translates into CASSGQGRFNTGELFF.

This clone turned up a few times. The V gene is TRBV18, the J gene TRBJ1-3; TRBD1 might be the D (5 bases). The V gene lost 6 bases and the J gene lost 2 bases, with 17 bases spanning the gap. CDR3 length: 16 amino acids. Per germline, CDR1 KGHSH and CDR2 LQKENI. CDR3 in amino acids: CASSPQDITTGNTIYF. CDR3 nucleotide sequence: TGTGCCAGCTCCCCCCAGGACATAACGACTGGAAACACCATATATTTT.

This rearrangement joins TRBV5-1 to TRBJ1-1, with 8 nucleotides matching TRBD1. The CDR3 contains 15 residues. V dropped 0 bases and J dropped 3; count of bases not matched to a gene: 4. The germline V gene encodes CDR1 SGHRS and CDR2 YFSETQ. CDR3 DNA sequence: TGCGCCAGCAGCTTGGCAGGGGGCGCGGACACTGAAGCTTTCTTT. Its translation is CASSLAGGADTEAFF.

The chain links TRBV5-1 to TRBJ1-2, with 8 bases fitting TRBD1. Trimming took 0 bases from V and 4 from J; bases not matched to a gene: 2. The CDR3 has 14 residues. CDR1 and CDR2 (germline): SGHRS, YFSETQ. The CDR3 sequence: CASSLDRGTYGYTF. CDR3 bases: TGCGCCAGCAGCTTGGACAGGGGGACCTATGGCTACACCTTC.

This clone was seen more than once but under ten times. The sample contains more than one DNA sequence encoding this CDR3. V is TRBV9 and J is TRBJ2-7; 9 nucleotides align to TRBD2. Unmatched junction bases numbered 4, after V lost 0 bases and J lost 3 bases. Germline CDR1 SGDLS, CDR2 YYNGEE. The CDR3 loop spans 15 amino acids. This chain's CDR3 is CASSVGSGGNYEQYF. DNA for the CDR3: TGTGCCAGCAGCGTAGGAAGCGGGGGGAACTACGAGCAGTACTTC. Based on the CDR3 plus reference TRBV9 and TRBJ2-7, the full variable domain is DSGVTQTPKHLITATGQRVTLRCSPRSGDLSVYWYQQSLDQGLQFLIQYYNGEERAKGNILERFSAQQFPDLHSELNLSSLELGDSALYFCASSVGSGGNYEQYFGPGTRLTVT.

Only a few counts were recorded for this clone. The chain has TRBV9 and TRBJ2-2, with 7 bases lining up with TRBD2. Germline V gene data show CDR1 as SGDLS and CDR2 as YYNGEE. The CDR3 is 15 residues long. V dropped 4 bases and J dropped 4; count of bases not matched to a gene: 7. CDR3 nucleotides: TGTGCCAGCAGCCCCGGGGGGAGGTTCACCGGGGAGCTGTTTTTT. Translated: CASSPGGRFTGELFF.

V usage is TRBV4-2 and J usage is TRBJ2-3, with TRBD2 matching 11 bases. The germline gives CDR1 LGHNA, CDR2 YNFKEQ. The CDR3 contains 16 residues. The junction had 7 bases not matched to a gene; V was cut back by 5 bases and J by 3 bases. Here the CDR3 reads CASSTRLAGRTDTQYF. DNA of the CDR3: TGTGCCAGCAGCACCCGACTAGCGGGGAGAACAGATACGCAGTATTTT.

This chain links TRBV5-1 with TRBJ2-3, with 10 nucleotides matching TRBD1. V dropped 0 bases and J dropped 7; count of bases not matched to a gene: 5. The V gene's germline CDR1 is SGHRS and CDR2 YFSETQ. This CDR3 contains 15 residues. The CDR3 coding sequence is TGCGCCAGCAGCTTGGAAGGGACAGGGGTGCATACGCAGTATTTT. Encoded protein: CASSLEGTGVHTQYF.

The V and J genes are TRBV2 and TRBJ1-2; tentatively, D is TRBD1 (5 bases). In germline, CDR1 is SNHLY, CDR2 FYNNEI. This CDR3 region has 16 residues. V lost 6 bases, J lost 0 bases, and 17 bases lay in between. The CDR3 nucleotides are TGTGCCAGCAGGGAGCAATTACAGGATTCTAACTATGGCTACACCTTC. This gives the protein CASREQLQDSNYGYTF.

This rearrangement joins TRBV28 to TRBJ2-7, with TRBD1 identical over 10 bases. V lost 6 bases to trimming and J lost 2 bases; unmatched junction nucleotides: 7. CDR1 MDHEN and CDR2 SYDVKM come from the germline V gene. The CDR3 covers 15 residues. CDR3 DNA sequence: TGTGCCAGCAGCATCGGGGGACAGGGGCCCTACGAGCAGTACTTC. Translating gives CASSIGGQGPYEQYF.

The rearrangement joins TRBV18 to TRBJ2-2, with D unresolved. The CDR3 runs to 13 residues. V shed 3 bases and J shed 2 bases, with 4 bases lying between them. CDR1 KGHSH and CDR2 LQKENI come from the germline V gene. Written as DNA, the CDR3 is TGTGCCAGCTCACCTCAAAACACCGGGGAGCTGTTTTTT. It yields the protein CASSPQNTGELFF.

The rearrangement joins TRBV4-3 to TRBJ2-5; 8 positions agree with TRBD1. The ends lost 1 base at V and 2 bases at J; junction bases unmatched: 6. This CDR3 is 16 amino acids long. Germline CDR1 LGHNA, CDR2 YSLEER. In nucleotides, the CDR3 is TGCGCCAGCAGCCAAGGGGCCAGGGGGCGGCAAGAGACCCAGTACTTC. It specifies CASSQGARGRQETQYF.

This clone showed up just a few times. V usage is TRBV30 and J usage is TRBJ2-7; 9 bases are shared with TRBD2. V lost 2 bases and J lost 5; bases outside the gene matches: 10. The CDR3 runs 15 residues. CDR1 GTSNPN and CDR2 SVGIG come from the germline V gene (reference sequence). This CDR3 reads CAWSRRVAGVHEQYF. In nucleotides, the CDR3 is TGTGCCTGGAGTAGGAGGGTAGCGGGGGTCCACGAGCAGTACTTC.

Many counts were recorded for this clone. The genes are TRBV29-1 and TRBJ2-4; D is ambiguous. V was cut by 5 bases and J by 6 bases, with 8 bases left in between. The CDR3 is 11 amino acids. CDR1 is SQVTM, CDR2 ANQGSEA, per germline. The CDR3: CSVRYGNIQYF. The CDR3 DNA follows: TGCAGCGTTCGTTACGGAAACATTCAGTACTTC. The full variable domain, in which reference TRBV29-1 and TRBJ2-4 provide the parts outside the CDR3, is SAVISQKPSRDICQRGTSLTIQCQVDSQVTMMFWYRQQPGQSLTLIATANQGSEATYESGFVIDKFPISRPNLTFSTLTVSNMSPEDSSIYLCSVRYGNIQYFGAGTRLSVL.

V is TRBV2 and J is TRBJ1-4, with 9 bases aligning to TRBD1. The germline V gene has CDR1 SNHLY and CDR2 FYNNEI. After removal of 8 bases from V and 8 bases from J, the junction contained 9 bases not matched to a gene. The CDR3 extends over 14 amino acids. CDR3 nucleotide sequence: TGTGCCAGCGGCGGGACAGGGAAAAGGGAAAAACTGTTTTTT. Translated: CASGGTGKREKLFF.

This clone was found a few times. The chain has TRBV4-1 and TRBJ2-3, with TRBD2 matching 10 bases. The CDR3 is 13 residues long. The V segment lost 0 bases and the J segment 9 bases; nucleotides outside the gene matches: 0. The germline gives CDR1 MGHRA, CDR2 YSYEKL. The chain's CDR3 is CASSQDSGGTQYF. DNA of the CDR3: TGCGCCAGCAGCCAAGATAGCGGGGGGACGCAGTATTTT.

This clone has more than one count but fewer than ten. The rearrangement joins TRBV4-2 to TRBJ2-5, with 11 nucleotides matching TRBD2. V lost 0 bases, J lost 4 bases, and 10 bases stayed unmatched. This CDR3 is 18 amino acids long. From germline, CDR1 is LGHNA and CDR2 YNFKEQ. Here the CDR3 DNA reads TGTGCCAGCAGCCAAGATCAGGATAGCGGGGGGGCACGAGAGACCCAGTACTTC. Its protein product is CASSQDQDSGGARETQYF.

The CDR3 sequence is CASGKNPGLASDTQYF. Here the CDR3 DNA reads TGCGCCAGCGGTAAAAACCCGGGACTAGCGTCAGATACGCAGTATTTT. V and J are TRBV5-1 and TRBJ2-3; 10 bases are a match to TRBD2. With 7 bases clipped from V and 4 bases from J, the junction kept 12 bases outside the gene matches. The CDR3 has 16 amino acids. Germline CDR1 reads SGHRS; CDR2 reads YFSETQ.